The rows below give T cell receptor beta chains drawn from one sample of a study of CD8 T cells in Susac syndrome. TCRdb re-called the immunoSEQ multiplex PCR reads with MiXCR, one entry per CDR3 protein. The sample lists about 150,000 distinct CDR3 sequences, 95% occurring once. Sequencing was done on a sample of CD4+ T cells from PBMCs. Receptors originate from a human donor with Susac syndrome. Each CDR3 is given with its conserved first and last residue. Each record gives: D gene, clone size, V gene, J gene, CDR3 protein, CDR3 DNA. A D gene is named only where the DNA matches it firmly. A row's size may be missing; if present it is once, few, many or a size class.

-	-	TRBV29-1	TRBJ2-7	CSVDRGYEQYF	TGCAGCGTTGATCGGGGCTACGAGCAGTACTTC
TRBD1	-	TRBV9	TRBJ1-3	CASSLSSGQVSGNTIYF	TGTGCCAGCAGCCTATCGTCGGGACAGGTCTCTGGAAACACCATATATTTT
-	-	TRBV2	TRBJ2-1	CASRQGATSGTFF	TGTGCCAGCAGACAGGGCGCCACGTCCGGTACATTCTTC
-	-	TRBV29-1	TRBJ1-1	CSVDRGFTDTEAFF	TGCAGCGTTGACAGGGGATTTACGGACACTGAAGCTTTCTTT
-	-	TRBV20-1	TRBJ2-7	CSARVQSYEQYF	TGCAGTGCTAGAGTACAATCCTACGAGCAGTACTTC
TRBD1	-	TRBV29-1	TRBJ1-1	CSVAPGQTNTEAFF	TGCAGCGTGGCCCCGGGACAGACGAACACTGAAGCTTTCTTT
TRBD1	-	TRBV29-1	TRBJ1-2	CSVEDRIGYTF	TGCAGCGTTGAGGACAGGATTGGCTACACCTTC
TRBD1	once	TRBV29-1	TRBJ1-2	CSVSGQGLNYGYTF	TGCAGCGTTTCAGGACAGGGACTCAACTATGGCTACACCTTC
TRBD1	-	TRBV29-1	TRBJ2-7	CSVGGQGPLGEQYF	TGCAGCGTGGGGGGACAGGGGCCCTTGGGCGAGCAGTACTTC
TRBD1	-	TRBV3-1	TRBJ2-2	CASRLGTDTGELFF	TGTGCCAGCAGACTCGGGACAGACACCGGGGAGCTGTTTTTT
-	-	TRBV5-8	TRBJ1-2	CASSLDDRTNYGYTF	TGTGCCAGCAGCTTGGACGACAGGACTAACTATGGCTACACCTTC
-	-	TRBV27	TRBJ1-5	CASRPTGYQPQHF	TGTGCCAGCAGACCTACAGGGTACCAGCCCCAGCATTTT